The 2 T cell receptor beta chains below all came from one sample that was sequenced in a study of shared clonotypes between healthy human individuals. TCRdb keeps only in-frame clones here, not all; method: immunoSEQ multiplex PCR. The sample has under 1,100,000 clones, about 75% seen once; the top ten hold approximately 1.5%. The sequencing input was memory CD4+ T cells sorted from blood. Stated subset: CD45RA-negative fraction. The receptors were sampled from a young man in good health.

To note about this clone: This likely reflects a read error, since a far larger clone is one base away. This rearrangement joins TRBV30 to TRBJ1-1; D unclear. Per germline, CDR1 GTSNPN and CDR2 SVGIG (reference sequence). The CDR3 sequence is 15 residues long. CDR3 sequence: CAWSVRKNGHTEALF. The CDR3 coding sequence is TGTGCCTGGAGTGTACGAAAAAATGGGCACACTGAAGCTCTCTTT.

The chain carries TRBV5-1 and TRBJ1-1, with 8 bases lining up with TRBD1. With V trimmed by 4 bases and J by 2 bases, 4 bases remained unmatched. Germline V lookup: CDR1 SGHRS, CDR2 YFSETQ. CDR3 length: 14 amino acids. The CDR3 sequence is CASSAQGANTEAFF. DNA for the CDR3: TGCGCCAGCAGCGCCCAGGGGGCCAACACTGAAGCTTTCTTT.